This T cell receptor (beta chain) originates from a study of blood T cell repertoires in COVID-19. In the study overall: Donors in the United States, Italy and Spain gave samples during acute or convalescent COVID-19. Sample material is recorded as cDNA or gDNA derived from T cells, B-cell-depleted T cells, or PBMCs.

Only a few counts were recorded for this clone. Original handling: Reference gene primer amplification gave nucleated cell count estimates. The assay was immunoSEQ multiplex PCR, and TCRdb's table has in-frame clones only and misses some. The DNA gave D and trimming, while V, J and clone size come from that table. The sample carries around 120,000 clones, 60% to 85% recorded once. The CDR3 has 12 amino acids. V lost 7 bases to trimming and J lost 4 bases, with 13 bases between them. CDR1 is SQVTM and CDR2 is ANQGSEA in the germline V gene. The sample taken for sequencing was peripheral blood. The chain couples TRBV29-1 to TRBJ1-2, with a possible D match to TRBD1 (6 bases). The origin of this receptor is a man between 65 and 79 years old with acute or convalescent COVID-19. Here the CDR3 DNA reads TGCAGCGCCGAGGACAGCCTCTATGGCTACACCTTC. Translating it yields CSAEDSLYGYTF.